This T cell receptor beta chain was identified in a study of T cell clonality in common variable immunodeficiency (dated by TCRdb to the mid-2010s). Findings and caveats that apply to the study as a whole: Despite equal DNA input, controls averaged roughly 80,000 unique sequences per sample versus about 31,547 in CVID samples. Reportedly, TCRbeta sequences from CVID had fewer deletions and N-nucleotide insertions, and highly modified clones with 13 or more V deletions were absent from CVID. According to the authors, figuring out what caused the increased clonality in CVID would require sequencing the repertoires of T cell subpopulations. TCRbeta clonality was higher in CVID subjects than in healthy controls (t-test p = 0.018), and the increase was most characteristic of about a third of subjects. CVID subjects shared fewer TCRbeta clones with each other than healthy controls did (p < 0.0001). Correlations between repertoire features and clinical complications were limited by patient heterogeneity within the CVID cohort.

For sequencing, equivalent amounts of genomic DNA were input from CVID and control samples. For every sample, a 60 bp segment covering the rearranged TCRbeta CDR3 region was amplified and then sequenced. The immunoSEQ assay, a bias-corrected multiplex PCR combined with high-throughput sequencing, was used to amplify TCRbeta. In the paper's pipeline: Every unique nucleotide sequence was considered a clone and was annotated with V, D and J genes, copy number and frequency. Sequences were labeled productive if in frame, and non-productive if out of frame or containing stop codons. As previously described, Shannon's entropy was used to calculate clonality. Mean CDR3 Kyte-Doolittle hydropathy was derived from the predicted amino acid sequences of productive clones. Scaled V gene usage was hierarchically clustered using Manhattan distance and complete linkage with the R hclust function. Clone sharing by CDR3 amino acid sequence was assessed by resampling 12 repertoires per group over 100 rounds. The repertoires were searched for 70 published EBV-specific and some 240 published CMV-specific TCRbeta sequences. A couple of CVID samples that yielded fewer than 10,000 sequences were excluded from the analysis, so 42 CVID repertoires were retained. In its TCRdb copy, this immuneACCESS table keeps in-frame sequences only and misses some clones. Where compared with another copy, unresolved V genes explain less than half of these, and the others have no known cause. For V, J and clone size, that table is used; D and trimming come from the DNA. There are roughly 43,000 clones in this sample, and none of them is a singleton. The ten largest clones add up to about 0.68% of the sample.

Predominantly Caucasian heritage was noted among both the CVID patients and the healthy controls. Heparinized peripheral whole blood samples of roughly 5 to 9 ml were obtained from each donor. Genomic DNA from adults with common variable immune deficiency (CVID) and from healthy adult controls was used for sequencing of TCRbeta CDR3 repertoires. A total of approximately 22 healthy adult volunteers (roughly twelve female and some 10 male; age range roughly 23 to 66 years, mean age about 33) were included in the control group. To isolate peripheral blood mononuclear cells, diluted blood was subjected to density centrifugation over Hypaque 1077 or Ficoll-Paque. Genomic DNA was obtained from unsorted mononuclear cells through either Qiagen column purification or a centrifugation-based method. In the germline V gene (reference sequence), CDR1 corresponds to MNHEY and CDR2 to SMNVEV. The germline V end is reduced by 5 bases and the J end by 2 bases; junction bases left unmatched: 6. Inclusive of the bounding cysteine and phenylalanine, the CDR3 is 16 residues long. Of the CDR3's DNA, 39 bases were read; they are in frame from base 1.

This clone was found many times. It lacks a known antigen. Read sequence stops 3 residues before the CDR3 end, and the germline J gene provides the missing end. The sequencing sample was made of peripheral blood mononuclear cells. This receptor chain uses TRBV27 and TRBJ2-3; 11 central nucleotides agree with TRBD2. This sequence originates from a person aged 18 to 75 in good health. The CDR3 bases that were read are TGTGCCAGCAGTGTACGACTAGCGGGAATCACAGATACG. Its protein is CASSVRLAGITDT. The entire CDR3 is CASSVRLAGITDTQYF.